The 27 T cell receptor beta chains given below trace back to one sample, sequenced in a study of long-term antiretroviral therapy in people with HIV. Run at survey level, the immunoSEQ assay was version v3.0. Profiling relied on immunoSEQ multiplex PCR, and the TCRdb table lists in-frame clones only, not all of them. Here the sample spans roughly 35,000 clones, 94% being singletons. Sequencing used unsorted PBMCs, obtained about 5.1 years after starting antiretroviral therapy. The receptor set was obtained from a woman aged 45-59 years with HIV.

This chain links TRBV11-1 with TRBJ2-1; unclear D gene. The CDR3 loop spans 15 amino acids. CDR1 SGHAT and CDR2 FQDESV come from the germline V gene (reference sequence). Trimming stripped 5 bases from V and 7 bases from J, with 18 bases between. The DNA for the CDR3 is TGTGCCAGCAGCAGCCGCGACTTCCTGGGGAATGAGCAGTTCTTC. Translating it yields CASSSRDFLGNEQFF. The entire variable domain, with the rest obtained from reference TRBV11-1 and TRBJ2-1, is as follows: EAEVAQSPRYKITEKSQAVAFWCDPISGHATLYWYRQILGQGPELLVQFQDESVVDDSQLPKDRFSAERLKGVDSTLKIQPAELGDSAMYLCASSSRDFLGNEQFFGPGTRLTVL.

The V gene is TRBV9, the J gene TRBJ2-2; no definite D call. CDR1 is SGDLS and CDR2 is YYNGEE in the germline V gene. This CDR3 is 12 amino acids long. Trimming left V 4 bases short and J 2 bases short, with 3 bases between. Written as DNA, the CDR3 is TGTGCCAGCAGCTTAAACACCGGGGAGCTGTTTTTT. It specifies CASSLNTGELFF.

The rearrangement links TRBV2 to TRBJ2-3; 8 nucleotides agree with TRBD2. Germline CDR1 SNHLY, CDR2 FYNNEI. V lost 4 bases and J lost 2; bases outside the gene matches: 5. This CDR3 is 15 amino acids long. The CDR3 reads CASSGGGGNTDTQYF. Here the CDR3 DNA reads TGTGCCAGCAGTGGGGGCGGGGGGAACACAGATACGCAGTATTTT.

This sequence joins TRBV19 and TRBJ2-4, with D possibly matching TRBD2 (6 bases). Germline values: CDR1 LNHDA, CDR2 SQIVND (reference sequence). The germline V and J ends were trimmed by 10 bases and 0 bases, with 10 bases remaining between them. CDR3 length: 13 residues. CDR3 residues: CATAGLAKNIQYF. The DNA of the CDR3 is TGTGCCACCGCGGGGCTAGCCAAAAACATTCAGTACTTC.

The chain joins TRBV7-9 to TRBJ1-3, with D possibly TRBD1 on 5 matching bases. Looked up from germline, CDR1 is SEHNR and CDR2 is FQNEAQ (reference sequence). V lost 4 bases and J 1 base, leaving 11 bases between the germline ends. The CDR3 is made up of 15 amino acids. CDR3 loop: CASSSQDSSGNTIYF. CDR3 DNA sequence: TGTGCCAGCAGCTCTCAAGACAGTTCTGGAAACACCATATATTTT.

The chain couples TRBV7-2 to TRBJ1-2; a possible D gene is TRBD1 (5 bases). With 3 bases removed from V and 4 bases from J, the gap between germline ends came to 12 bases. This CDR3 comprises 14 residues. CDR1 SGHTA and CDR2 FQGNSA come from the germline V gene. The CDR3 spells CASSLGELIYGYTF. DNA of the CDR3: TGTGCCAGCAGCTTGGGGGAGCTTATCTATGGCTACACCTTC.

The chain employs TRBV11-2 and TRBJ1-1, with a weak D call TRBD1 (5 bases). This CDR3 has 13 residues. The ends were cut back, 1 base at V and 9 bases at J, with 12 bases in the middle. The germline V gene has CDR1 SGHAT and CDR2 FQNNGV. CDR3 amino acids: CASSLGVTVKAFF. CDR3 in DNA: TGTGCCAGCAGCTTAGGTGTGACAGTGAAAGCTTTCTTT.

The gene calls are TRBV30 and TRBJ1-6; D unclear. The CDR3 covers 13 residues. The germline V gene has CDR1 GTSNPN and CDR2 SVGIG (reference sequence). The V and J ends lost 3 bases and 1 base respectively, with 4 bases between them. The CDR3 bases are TGTGCCTGGAGGGGGTCCTATAATTCACCCCTCCACTTT. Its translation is CAWRGSYNSPLHF.

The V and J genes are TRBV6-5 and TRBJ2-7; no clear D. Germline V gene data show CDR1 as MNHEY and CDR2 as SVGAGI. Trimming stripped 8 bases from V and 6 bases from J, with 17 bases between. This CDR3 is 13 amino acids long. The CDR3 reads CASGNSFPGEQYF. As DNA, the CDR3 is TGTGCCAGCGGGAACAGCTTTCCCGGCGAGCAGTACTTC.

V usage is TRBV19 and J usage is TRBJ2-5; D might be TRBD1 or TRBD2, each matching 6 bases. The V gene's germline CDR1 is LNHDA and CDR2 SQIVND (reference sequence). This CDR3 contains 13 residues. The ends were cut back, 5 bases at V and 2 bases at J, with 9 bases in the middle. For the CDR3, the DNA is TGTGCCAGTAGTGGGGGGACACAAGAGACCCAGTACTTC. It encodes CASSGGTQETQYF. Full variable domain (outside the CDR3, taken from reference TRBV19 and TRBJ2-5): DGGITQSPKYLFRKEGQNVTLSCEQNLNHDAMYWYRQDPGQGLRLIYYSQIVNDFQKGDIAEGYSVSREKKESFPLTVTSAQKNPTAFYLCASSGGTQETQYFGPGTRLLVL.

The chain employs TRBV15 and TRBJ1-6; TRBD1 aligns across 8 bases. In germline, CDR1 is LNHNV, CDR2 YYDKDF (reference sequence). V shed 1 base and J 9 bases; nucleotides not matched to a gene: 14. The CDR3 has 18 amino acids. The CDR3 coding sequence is TGTGCCACCAGCAGAGGAATTCAGGGGGCTCTAACGGTTTCACCCCTCCACTTT. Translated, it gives CATSRGIQGALTVSPLHF.

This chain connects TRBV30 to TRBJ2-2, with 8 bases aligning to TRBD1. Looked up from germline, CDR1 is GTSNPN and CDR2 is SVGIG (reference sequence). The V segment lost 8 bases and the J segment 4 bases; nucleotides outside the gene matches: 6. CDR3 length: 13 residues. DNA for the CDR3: TGTGCCGCCAGGGGGCCGGGCACCGGGGAGCTGTTTTTT. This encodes CAARGPGTGELFF.

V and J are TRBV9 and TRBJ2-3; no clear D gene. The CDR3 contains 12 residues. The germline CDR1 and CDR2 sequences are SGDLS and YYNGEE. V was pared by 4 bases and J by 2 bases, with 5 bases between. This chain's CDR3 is CASSSPTDTQYF. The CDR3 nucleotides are TGTGCCAGCAGCTCCCCCACAGATACGCAGTATTTT. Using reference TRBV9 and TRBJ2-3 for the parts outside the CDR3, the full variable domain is DSGVTQTPKHLITATGQRVTLRCSPRSGDLSVYWYQQSLDQGLQFLIQYYNGEERAKGNILERFSAQQFPDLHSELNLSSLELGDSALYFCASSSPTDTQYFGPGTRLTVL.

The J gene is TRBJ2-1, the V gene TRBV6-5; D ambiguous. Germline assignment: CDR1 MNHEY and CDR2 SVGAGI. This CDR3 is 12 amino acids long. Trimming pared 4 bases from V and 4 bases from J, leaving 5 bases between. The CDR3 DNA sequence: TGTGCCAGCAGTTCCCCGTACAATGAGCAGTTCTTC. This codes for CASSSPYNEQFF.

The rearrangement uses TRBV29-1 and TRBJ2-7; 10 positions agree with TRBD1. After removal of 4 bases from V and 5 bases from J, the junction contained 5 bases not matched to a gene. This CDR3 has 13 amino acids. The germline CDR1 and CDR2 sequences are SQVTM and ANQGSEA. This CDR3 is CSVAGTGAHEQYF. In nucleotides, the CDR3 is TGCAGCGTTGCCGGGACAGGGGCCCACGAGCAGTACTTC.

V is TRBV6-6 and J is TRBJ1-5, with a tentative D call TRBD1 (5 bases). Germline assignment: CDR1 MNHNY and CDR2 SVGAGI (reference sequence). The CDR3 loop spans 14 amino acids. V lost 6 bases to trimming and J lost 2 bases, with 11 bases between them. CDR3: CASRQGMRNQPQHF. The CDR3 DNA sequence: TGTGCCAGCAGGCAGGGTATGCGCAATCAGCCCCAGCATTTT.

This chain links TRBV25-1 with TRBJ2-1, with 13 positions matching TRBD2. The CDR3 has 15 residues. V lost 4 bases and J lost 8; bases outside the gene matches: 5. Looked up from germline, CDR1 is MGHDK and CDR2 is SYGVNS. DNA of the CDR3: TGTGCCAGCAGTGGAACTAGCGGGGGGGCGGATGAGCAGTTCTTC. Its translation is CASSGTSGGADEQFF.

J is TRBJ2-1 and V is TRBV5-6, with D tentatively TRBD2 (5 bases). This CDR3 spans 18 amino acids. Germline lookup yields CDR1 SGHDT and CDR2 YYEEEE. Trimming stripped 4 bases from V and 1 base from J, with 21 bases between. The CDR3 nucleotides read TGTGCCAGCAGCATCCTCCTCTTAGCGATTAGTTCCTACAATGAGCAGTTCTTC. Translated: CASSILLLAISSYNEQFF.

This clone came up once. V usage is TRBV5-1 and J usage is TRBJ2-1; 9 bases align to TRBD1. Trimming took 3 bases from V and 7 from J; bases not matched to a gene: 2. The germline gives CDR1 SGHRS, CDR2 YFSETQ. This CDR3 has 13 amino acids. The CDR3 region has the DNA TGCGCCAGCAGCTCGGGACAGGGAAATGAGCAGTTCTTC. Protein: CASSSGQGNEQFF. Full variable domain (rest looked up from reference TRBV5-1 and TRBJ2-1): KAGVTQTPRYLIKTRGQQVTLSCSPISGHRSVSWYQQTPGQGLQFLFEYFSETQRNKGNFPGRFSGRQFSNSRSEMNVSTLELGDSALYLCASSSGQGNEQFFGPGTRLTVL.

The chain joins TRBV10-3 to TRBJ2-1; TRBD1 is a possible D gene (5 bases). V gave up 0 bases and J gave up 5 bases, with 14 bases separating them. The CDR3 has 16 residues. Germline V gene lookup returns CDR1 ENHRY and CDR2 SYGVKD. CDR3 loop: CAISESSGFGNNEQFF. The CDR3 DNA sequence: TGTGCCATCAGTGAGTCGTCAGGGTTTGGGAACAATGAGCAGTTCTTC.

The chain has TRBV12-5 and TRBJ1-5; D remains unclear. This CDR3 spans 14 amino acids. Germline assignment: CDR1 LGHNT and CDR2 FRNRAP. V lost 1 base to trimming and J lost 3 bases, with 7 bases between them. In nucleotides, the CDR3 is TGTGCTAGTGGTTTGGACCCATACAATCAGCCCCAGCATTTT. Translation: CASGLDPYNQPQHF. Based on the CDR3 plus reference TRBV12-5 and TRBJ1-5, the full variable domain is DARVTQTPRHKVTEMGQEVTMRCQPILGHNTVFWYRQTMMQGLELLAYFRNRAPLDDSGMPKDRFSAEMPDATLATLKIQPSEPRDSAVYFCASGLDPYNQPQHFGDGTRLSIL.

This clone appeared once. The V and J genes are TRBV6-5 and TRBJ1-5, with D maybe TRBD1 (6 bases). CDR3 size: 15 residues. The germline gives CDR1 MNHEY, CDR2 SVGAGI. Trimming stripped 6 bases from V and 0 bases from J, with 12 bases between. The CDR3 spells CASRPRQDSNQPQHF. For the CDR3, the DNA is TGTGCCAGCAGACCCCGACAGGATAGCAATCAGCCCCAGCATTTT.

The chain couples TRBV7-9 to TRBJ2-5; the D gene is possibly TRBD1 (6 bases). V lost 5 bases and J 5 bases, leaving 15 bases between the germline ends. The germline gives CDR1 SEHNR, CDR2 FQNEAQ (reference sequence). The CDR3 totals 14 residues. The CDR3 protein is CASSVAQGSETQYF. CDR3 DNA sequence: TGTGCCAGCAGCGTGGCGCAGGGGTCCGAGACCCAGTACTTC.

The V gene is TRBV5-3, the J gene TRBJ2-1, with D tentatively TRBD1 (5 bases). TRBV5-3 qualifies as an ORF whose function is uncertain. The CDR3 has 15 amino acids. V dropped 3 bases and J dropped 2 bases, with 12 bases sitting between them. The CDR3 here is CARSSGQGTYNEQFF. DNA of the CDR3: TGTGCCAGAAGCTCCGGCCAGGGAACCTACAATGAGCAGTTCTTC.

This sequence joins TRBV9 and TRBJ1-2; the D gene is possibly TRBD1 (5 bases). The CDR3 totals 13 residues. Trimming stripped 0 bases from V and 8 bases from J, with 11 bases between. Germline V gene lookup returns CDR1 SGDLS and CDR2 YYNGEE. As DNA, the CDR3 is TGTGCCAGCAGCGTAGAGGGGCGCCGGGGCTACACCTTC. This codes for CASSVEGRRGYTF.

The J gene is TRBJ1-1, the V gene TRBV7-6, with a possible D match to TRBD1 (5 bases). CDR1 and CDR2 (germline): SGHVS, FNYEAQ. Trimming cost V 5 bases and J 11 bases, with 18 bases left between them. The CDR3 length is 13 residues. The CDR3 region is CASSPLARDQAFF. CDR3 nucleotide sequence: TGTGCCAGCAGCCCCCTCGCCAGGGACCAGGCTTTCTTT. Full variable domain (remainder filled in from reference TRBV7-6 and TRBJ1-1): GAGVSQSPRYKVTKRGQDVALRCDPISGHVSLYWYRQALGQGPEFLTYFNYEAQQDKSGLPNDRFSAERPEGSISTLTIQRTEQRDSAMYRCASSPLARDQAFFGQGTRLTVV.

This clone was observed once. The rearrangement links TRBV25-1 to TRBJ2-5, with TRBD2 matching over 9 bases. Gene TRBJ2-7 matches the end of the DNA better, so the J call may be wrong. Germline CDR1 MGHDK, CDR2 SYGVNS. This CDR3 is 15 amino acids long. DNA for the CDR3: TGTGCCAGCAGTTCTACTAGCGGGCGATCCTACGAGCAGTACTTC. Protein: CASSSTSGRSYEQYF.